This T cell receptor beta chain was captured in a study of blood T cell repertoires in COVID-19. The overall study: COVID-19 samples, acute and convalescent, were from the United States, Italy and Spain. In each case, the material was cDNA or gDNA derived from T cells, B-cell-depleted T cells, or PBMCs.

Original handling: Amplification of reference gene primers provided the estimated nucleated cell counts. The method was immunoSEQ multiplex PCR; TCRdb's version includes in-frame clones alone and lacks a portion of them. D and trimming were read from the DNA, whereas the V and J calls and clone size are those reported in that table. Of 150,000 to 180,000 clones listed, about 90% are singletons. The CDR3 consists of 13 residues. Germline CDR1 reads KGHSH; CDR2 reads LQKENI. The V end was cut by 4 bases, the J end by 8 bases, with 12 bases between. The origin of this receptor is a man aged 50-60 years with acute or convalescent COVID-19. The gene calls are TRBV18 and TRBJ2-1; the D gene is possibly TRBD1 (6 bases). Input material: peripheral blood. The CDR3 spells CASSLGAGDEQFF. DNA for the CDR3: TGTGCCAGCTCACTTGGGGCAGGGGATGAGCAGTTCTTC.